This T cell receptor (beta chain) was sequenced in a study of T cell responses to AZD1222 COVID-19 vaccine. Using immunoSEQ multiplex PCR, the repertoire was profiled, and TCRdb retains in-frame clones only, with some absent. Among 120,000 or so clones, over 75% were seen once, and the ten largest hold over 9.5%. Comment on this clone: Its antigen is not known.

Trimming stripped 0 bases from V and 4 bases from J, with 13 bases between. CDR3 size: 15 residues. Germline-derived CDR1 and CDR2 are MNHEY and SVGAGI. General study findings and limits: Only five or six individuals given AZD1222 were seropositive at baseline.

This receptor was obtained from an adult in good health. The chain links TRBV6-5 to TRBJ2-7; D is perhaps TRBD1 or TRBD2 (5 bases each). The input for sequencing was peripheral blood, taken on day 0 of AZD1222 vaccination. Here the CDR3 reads CASSYSRDTGYEQYF. The CDR3, as DNA: TGTGCCAGCAGTTACTCGAGGGATACAGGATACGAGCAGTACTTC.